This TCR beta chain was recorded in a study of blood T cell repertoires in COVID-19. Background on the study: Samples taken during acute and convalescent COVID-19 were collected in the United States, Italy and Spain.

This clone turned up a few times. Original methodology: Using reference gene primer amplification, nucleated cell counts were estimated. Produced via immunoSEQ multiplex PCR; TCRdb's table is partial and in-frame only. V and J calls and clone size come straight from that table; D and trimming were deduced from the DNA. The repertoire holds over 200,000 clones, with 65% to 85% as singletons. J gave up 4 bases and V 2 bases, and 2 bases lay outside the gene matches. The germline V gene has CDR1 MDHEN and CDR2 SYDVKM. The CDR3 spans 14 residues. The source is a woman aged 50 to 65 with acute or convalescent COVID-19. The chain is built from TRBV28 and TRBJ1-2; 9 bases fit TRBD1. The source material was peripheral blood. The DNA of the CDR3 is TGTGCCAGCAGTTTAGACAGGGGGATCTATGGCTACACCTTC. Translation: CASSLDRGIYGYTF.